This T cell receptor (beta chain) was sequenced during a study of cytomegalovirus exposure and HLA in healthy donors (dated by TCRdb to between 2016 and 2019). In terms of the full investigation: An earlier analysis of approximately 590 of the donors reported 250 to 300 Gb of sequence data and approximately 110 million unique TCR beta sequences from about 179 million T cells. Among around 400 genotyped donors of the cohort, an average of approximately 240,000 unique TCR beta nucleotide sequences was sequenced per donor, of which 15% to 20% were non-productive. All discovery cohort repertoires had been generated using a single sequencing platform. An earlier analysis of some 600 of the donors applied high-throughput TCR beta sequencing to assess whether each TCR beta V gene segment acted as functional or pseudogenic. Donor age, sex, ethnicity and CMV serostatus were compiled alongside the repertoire data. Genome-wide SNP genotypes for about 65% of the 666 donors were used in a later genetic analysis, which treated that subset as a discovery cohort. Roughly five DR-DQ haplotypes were treated as single units for association and clustering because of strong linkage in the cohort. HLA typing included class I and class II loci at four-digit resolution. Of the roughly 400 genotyped donors, 81% fell in the genetic ancestry cluster associated with self-reported Caucasian donors. A later analysis re-examined previously published TCR beta repertoires from several hundred donors and added high-resolution HLA genotyping to investigate patterns of TCR occurrence. Roughly 290 gigabases of sequencing data and roughly 81 million unique TCR sequences made up an early release that covered approximately 700 HLA-typed donors. The study used immunosequencing to profile the T cell repertoires of approximately 690 subjects and linked those repertoires to cytomegalovirus serostatus. High-throughput TCR immunosequencing, statistical association of individual TCRs with disease status, and machine learning were combined to predict cytomegalovirus infection status. The number of typed donors differed by locus: about 629-630 for A, B, C, DRB1 and DQB1; some 500 for DQA1; over 600 for DPA1; and about 450 for DPB1. Rather than using new phenotypic data, the later analysis identified candidate immune exposures from TCR beta sequences and from how often those sequences occurred across donors. A separate validation cohort of roughly 130 different subjects was used in addition to the approximately 610-subject first cohort. The aim of the study was to test whether cataloging public T cell receptors could identify signatures of past pathogen exposure. The investigation overall reported the following: Three of the identified cytomegalovirus-associated TCR beta chains were confirmed in vitro to be specific for cytomegalovirus antigens. At a false discovery rate of 0.05, a later analysis linked some 17,000 TCR beta sequences to specific HLA alleles. In an earlier analysis of under 600 of the donors, most TCR beta V segments were observed in productive rearrangements about 90% or about 30% of the time, broadly matching IMGT annotations. In a later analysis, TCR association rates were found to vary across HLA loci, with the most associated TCRs seen for DRB1 alleles and the fewest for HLA-C alleles. It was suggested by the authors that the approach could potentially be generalized to other disease states and immunological phenotypes. V-gene and J-gene trimming of TCR beta chains was associated with a missense DCLRE1C variant in a later genetic analysis, and the association was replicated in an independent cohort. A later analysis reported that several top co-occurrence clusters appeared linked to parvovirus B19, influenza, CMV and Epstein-Barr virus. Some 16 rarely observed V segments, including chromosome 9 orphons, were excluded from the earlier analysis of 550 to 700 of the donors because counts were too low. Immune exposure information for the cohort was limited to CMV serostatus. Because HLA typing was missing for some donors at each locus, association tests included only the typed subset. The classifier was reported to diagnose cytomegalovirus status with high specificity and sensitivity in both the original and validation cohorts. The study listed 150 to 200 TCR beta chains as associated with cytomegalovirus. In a later analysis, most CMV-associated TCR beta chains were found to appear HLA-restricted, with HLA associations seemingly driven largely by CMV exposure. Most TCR sequences were observed very rarely across donors, whereas some public TCRs were present in many individuals. The presence/absence analyses assumed that sequencing depth was roughly uniform across donors, and that assumption may not be true. In a later analysis, HLA-associated TCR beta chains showed more clonal expansion and lower generation probabilities than non-associated chains that were equally common. Only TCR beta chains were sequenced in this cohort, and the absence of alpha or paired-chain data limited detectable features. A further reported finding was that TCR beta sequences accurately predicted the HLA-A and HLA-B alleles for most subjects in the first cohort. When HLA alleles, especially DR and DQ, strongly co-occurred, TCR associations were difficult to assign to individual alleles. Linkage disequilibrium might explain the correlated functional status among segregating V segments, but an unknown experimental factor could not be excluded. Because the 87-base-pair reads could not distinguish some IMGT-functional V segments, including TRBV6-2 and TRBV6-3, those segments were excluded. In a later genetic analysis, fewer N-insertions in productive TCRs were reported among donors in an Asian-associated ancestry cluster than the roughly 700-donor mean. The sequencing pipeline was judged likely to have produced a cluster of highly shared sequence variants as a technical artifact.

With respect to this clone: The antigen this receptor binds is unknown. It has no much larger one-base neighbor in the sample; base qualities were not kept.

V and J lose 8 bases and 5 bases, and a span of 12 bases separates them. The germline V gene provides CDR1 ENHRY and CDR2 SYGVKD. The CDR3 holds 13 amino acids from the cysteine to the phenylalanine. The sequence is cut down to CDR3 DNA, 39 bases in frame from base 1. The method was the immunoSEQ multiplex PCR assay. For the multiplex PCR, a mixture combining 60 forward primers for TCR Vbeta segments and 13 reverse primers for TCR Jbeta segments was used. A multiplex PCR assay on genomic DNA amplified the CDR3 region of rearranged TCR beta genes. Amplified TCR beta libraries were sequenced as 87-base-pair reads on the Illumina HiSeq System. In the authors' own workflow: A later analysis counted approximately 76 million unique TCR beta chains across the 650 to 800 repertoires, and 10 million to 11 million of these chains were shared by at least two donors. Raw reads were error-corrected and collapsed into unique sequences by a nearest-neighbor algorithm in which closely related sequences were merged to remove PCR and sequencing errors. CDR3 sequences were aligned to IMGT reference sequences to assign V, D and J gene segments. Each retained sequence needed at least a six-nucleotide match to both a V gene segment and a J gene segment. Rearrangements were classified as productive when the CDR3 lacked stop codons and remained in frame with V and J, and all other rearrangements were classified as non-productive. Following IMGT convention, CDR3 was defined as the stretch from the second conserved V-encoded cysteine up to the conserved J-encoded phenylalanine. In an earlier analysis of more than 550 of the donors, sequences lacking an unambiguous match to a single V gene segment were excluded. In an earlier analysis of approximately 610 of the donors, V segments were called functional above 56.7% productive rearrangements and were called segregating when the between-donor standard deviation exceeded 5%. A statistical classification framework was developed to diagnose cytomegalovirus status using the catalog of TCR beta chain sequences. In a later analysis, V and J genes were assigned by comparing TCR nucleotide sequences against IMGT/GENE-DB human TR gene sequences. The TCRdist pipeline was used in a later analysis to assign CDR3 sequences and most-parsimonious VDJ recombination scenarios. In a later analysis, each TCR beta chain was defined by its CDR3 amino acid sequence together with its V-gene family, and reads lacking a unique V-gene family were excluded. As a way to deal with suspected cross-contamination and a sequencing artifact, a later analysis dropped over 550 nucleotide sequences that were highly shared and had low generation probability. In a later analysis, a clonal expansion index for each public chain was calculated from normalized within-repertoire ranks of inferred template counts. Generation probabilities in a later analysis came from a VDJ recombination model fitted to out-of-frame rearrangements, and those results were checked against IGoR. A later analysis scored TCR-TCR, TCR-HLA and TCR-CMV co-occurrence with hypergeometric tests, applying a repertoire-size bias correction to TCR pairs. A later analysis estimated false discovery rates by permuting HLA or CMV assignments 20 times. In a later analysis, co-occurring TCRs were grouped using DBSCAN, and TCRdist sequence similarity was added for clustering within HLA-allele-positive subsets. Repertoires with fewer than 30,000 or more than 120,000 public chains, plus five repertoires with anomalous nucleotide sharing, were excluded from co-occurrence clustering. Here the immuneACCESS table is served through TCRdb, limited to in-frame sequences with V and J called. Missing clones are a known gap in these copies; in checked studies unresolved V genes cover under half, and the rest lacks a known reason. The V and J calls and the clone size are those of that table, but D and trimming were determined from the DNA. A total of roughly 130,000 clones appear in this sample, approximately 74% of them only once. The ten largest clones represent around 6.6% of the sample.

The cohort was made up of about 670 healthy bone marrow donors. At the time of sampling, every cohort member was nominally healthy, though immune exposures that went unrecorded were likely present. The donor was CMV seropositive and was included in the group of 250 to 350 seropositive cohort members. A peripheral blood sample was collected from each donor, and TCR beta sequencing was performed on peripheral blood mononuclear cells. Genomic DNA was extracted from the blood cell samples with the Qiagen DNeasy Blood Extraction Kit. Sample: PBMCs. The clonotype originates from a middle-aged man in good health and CMV-seropositive. The V gene is TRBV10-3 and the J gene is TRBJ2-2, and the D gene may be TRBD1, 5 bases matching. For the CDR3, the sequence is CAIFRDVTGELFF. The nucleotides are TGTGCCATCTTCAGGGATGTAACCGGGGAGCTGTTTTTT.